This TCR beta chain emerged from a study of blood T cells in healthy people across ages. Primers used in a second PCR of roughly 7 to 12 cycles were a sample-barcoded 5' primer and a J-beta primer mix. TCRdb re-analysed the 5' RACE reads in MiXCR, keeping a single row per CDR3 protein. In the table there are hundreds of thousands of distinct CDR3 sequences, more than 45% of which are singletons. This clonotype came up a few times. Germline CDR1 is SGHRS and CDR2 is YFSETQ. The CDR3 length is 14 residues. The ends were cut back, 0 bases at V and 4 bases at J, with 10 bases in the middle. This clonotype was obtained from a woman aged 80 or older in good health. Sequencing used blood. The chain uses TRBV5-1 and TRBJ1-1; possibly TRBD1 for D (6 bases). CDR3 sequence: CASSLEGDGTEAFF. The CDR3 DNA reads as TGCGCCAGCAGCTTGGAGGGGGATGGCACTGAAGCTTTCTTT.